A selection of T cell receptor beta chains follows, all from one sample in a study of T cell responses to AZD1222 COVID-19 vaccine. TCRdb keeps only in-frame clones here, not all; method: immunoSEQ multiplex PCR. This sample has around 200,000 clones; approximately 95% occur once, and the top ten carry about 3.9%. The source was peripheral blood, collected on day 0 of AZD1222 vaccination. The receptors come from an adult in good health. Each CDR3 is given without its conserved first and last residue. Fields, in order: D gene, J gene, V gene, CDR3 protein. The D gene is left open where the match is weak.

.,TRBJ1-1,TRBV10-3,AISAGPSNTEAF
.,TRBJ1-2,TRBV20-1,SASFARPLNYGYT
TRBD1,TRBJ1-2,TRBV15,ATSGGTAGVDYGYT
.,TRBJ1-1,TRBV11-3,ASSPDDSYTEAF
TRBD1,TRBJ1-1,TRBV6-5,ASSVQGYTEAF
.,TRBJ2-1,TRBV7-9,ASSGYNEQF
.,TRBJ2-3,TRBV6-5,ASSKTLALTDTQY
.,TRBJ2-2,TRBV19,ASSRWRSDTGELF
.,TRBJ1-4,TRBV11-3,ASSLIYGEKLF
TRBD2,TRBJ2-3,TRBV4-1,ASSQDRLAGDTDTQY
TRBD1,TRBJ1-2,TRBV7-9,ASSYRGQGSGYT
TRBD1,TRBJ2-7,TRBV19,ASSKQGSVDYEQY
.,TRBJ2-7,TRBV28,ASSPPRYEQY
.,TRBJ2-1,TRBV19,ASSTPNSYNEQF
.,TRBJ1-4,TRBV5-1,ASSSWDMLGKLF
.,TRBJ1-4,TRBV2,ASSGQGSAEKLF